This T cell receptor (beta chain) appears in the sequencing data of a study of a mutant IDH1 vaccine in newly diagnosed glioma. As for the study in general: In weeks 1, 3, 5, 7, 11, 15, 19 and 23, patients were immunized, eight times in all. The therapy given earlier, which was standard therapy, consisted of radiotherapy, temozolomide, or both, and most of the patients received both.

As for time point: week 11, during vaccination. Topical imiquimod accompanied each vaccine dose, which consisted of 300 ug of mutant IDH1 20-mer peptide. Each donor presented with a new WHO grade 3 or 4 astrocytoma that tested IDH1-mutant and showed ATRX loss. Clones were sequenced by immunoSEQ multiplex PCR, and TCRdb holds only the in-frame ones, with some missing. The table lists tens of thousands of clones, under 90% of them singletons. This clone came up many times. Its antigen is still unknown. The sample was PBMCs, taken from a glioma patient whose treatment included an IDH1 peptide vaccine. The clonotype originates from a man aged 45 to 65 with glioma.

The CDR3 nucleotides are TGTGCCAGCAGCTTATCGGACGACAATTACGAGCAGTACTTC. Protein sequence: CASSLSDDNYEQYF. This chain connects TRBV7-6 to TRBJ2-7; D is uncertain. Trimming took off 2 bases at V and 4 bases at J, with 12 bases between the two ends. Germline V gene sequence: CDR1 SGHVS, CDR2 FNYEAQ. There are 14 residues in the CDR3.